The source of this TCR beta chain is a study of T cells after yellow fever vaccination. Broader study findings: Although the secondary response was weaker, it peaked faster, at day 5 versus 15.

Making TCR cDNA involved 5'RACE template switching, which added UMIs and a universal primer site. Via MiXCR, TCRdb re-called the 5' RACE reads, giving one row per CDR3 protein. Seen here are around 350,000 distinct CDR3 sequences, more than 9% observed once, and the top ten hold roughly 18%. Trimming shortened V by 2 bases and J by 4 bases, and 8 bases separated the two germline ends. CDR3 size: 13 residues. Germline CDR1 SGHTA, CDR2 FQGNSA. A word on this clonotype: What it recognizes is unknown.

This clonotype originated in a man younger than 35 who received the YFV17D yellow fever vaccine. This specimen consisted of PBMCs, obtained on the day of the first yellow fever vaccination. V and J are TRBV7-2 and TRBJ2-5, with D possibly matching TRBD2 (5 bases). The CDR3 reads CASSLRAGETQYF. Here the CDR3 DNA reads TGTGCCAGCAGCTTACGGGCGGGAGAGACCCAGTACTTC.